Ten or more counts support the clone carrying this T cell receptor beta chain. Its antigen is undetermined. Unique molecular identifiers featured in how the TCRbeta library was prepared. A single record per CDR3 protein comes from TCRdb applying MiXCR to the PCR reads. The sample yields hundreds of thousands of distinct CDR3 sequences, around 7.7% seen once. The data stem from a study of T-cell reconstitution after alpha-beta-depleted transplantation in children. Study-wide results and caveats: In some patients, recipient T cells and intrathymic progenitors surviving conditioning explained high day-60 diversity. A year post-transplant, T-cell counts and diversity derived mostly from newly produced T cells. Where alpha-beta T cells came from about two months after transplant was reportedly several hundred expanded graft clones.

Sequencing was performed on PBMCs, mostly from graft donor cells, taken 360 days after TCRalphabeta/CD19-depleted stem cell transplant. This sequence originates from a male patient aged 2 to 10 who had a stem cell transplant for acute myeloid leukemia, so the T cells may come from the graft donor.

This CDR3 is CATSEVANQPQHF. In nucleotides, the CDR3 is TGTGCCACCAGTGAGGTAGCCAATCAGCCCCAGCATTTT. The chain carries TRBV24-1 and TRBJ1-5, with D unclear. Germline lookup yields CDR1 KGHDR and CDR2 SFDVKD. V gave up 4 bases and J gave up 3 bases, with 6 bases separating them. The CDR3 is 13 residues long.